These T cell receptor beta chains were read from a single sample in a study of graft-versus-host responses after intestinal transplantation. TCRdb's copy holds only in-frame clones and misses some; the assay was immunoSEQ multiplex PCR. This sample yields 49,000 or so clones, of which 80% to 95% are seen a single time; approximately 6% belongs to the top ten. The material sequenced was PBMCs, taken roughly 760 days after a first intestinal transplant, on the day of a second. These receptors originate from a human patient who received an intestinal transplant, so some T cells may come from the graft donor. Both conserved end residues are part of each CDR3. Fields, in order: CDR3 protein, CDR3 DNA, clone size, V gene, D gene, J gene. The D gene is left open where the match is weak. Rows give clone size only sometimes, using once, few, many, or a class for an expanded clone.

CASSTSGALSEQFF | TGTGCCAGTAGTACCTCGGGCGCGTTGAGTGAGCAGTTCTTC | - | TRBV19 | - | TRBJ2-1
CASSLNRNSNQPQHF | TGTGCCAGCAGCTTAAACAGGAATAGCAATCAGCCCCAGCATTTT | - | TRBV11-2 | - | TRBJ1-5
CASSSPAAGKEKLFF | TGTGCCAGCAGTTCCCCCGCGGCAGGGAAGGAAAAACTGTTTTTT | - | TRBV6-5 | - | TRBJ1-4
CASSPKGGRSGQETQYF | TGTGCCAGCAGTCCAAAAGGAGGGCGGAGCGGTCAAGAGACCCAGTACTTC | - | TRBV7-3 | - | TRBJ2-5
CASSLGEESYEQYF | TGTGCCAGCAGCTTAGGAGAAGAGTCCTACGAGCAGTACTTC | - | TRBV11-3 | - | TRBJ2-7
CAITGLEGDEQYF | TGTGCCATCACTGGGCTAGAAGGTGACGAGCAGTACTTC | - | TRBV10-3 | - | TRBJ2-7
CASKSGRETQYF | TGTGCCAGCAAATCGGGCAGGGAGACCCAGTACTTC | - | TRBV6-6 | - | TRBJ2-5
CASSQRTGYGYTF | TGCGCCAGCAGCCAAAGGACAGGGTATGGCTACACCTTC | few | TRBV5-1 | TRBD1 | TRBJ1-2
CASSVGRASQETQYF | TGTGCCAGCAGCGTAGGCCGGGCTTCCCAAGAGACCCAGTACTTC | - | TRBV9 | - | TRBJ2-5
CASDTNLAGGPPDTQYF | TGTGCCAGCGATACTAACCTAGCGGGAGGGCCCCCAGATACGCAGTATTTT | - | TRBV9 | TRBD2 | TRBJ2-3
CASSAGTAQTTQYF | TGTGCCAGCAGCGCCGGGACTGCACAGACTACGCAGTATTTT | once | TRBV9 | - | TRBJ2-3
CASSYSIGSFYGYTF | TGTGCCAGCAGTTACTCGATCGGTAGCTTCTATGGCTACACCTTC | - | TRBV6-5 | - | TRBJ1-2
CASREGGPIGEQYF | TGTGCCAGCAGGGAAGGGGGCCCCATAGGCGAGCAGTACTTC | - | TRBV28 | TRBD1 | TRBJ2-7
CASSDSIGEGNQPQHF | TGTGCCAGCAGTGACTCAATAGGGGAAGGGAATCAGCCCCAGCATTTT | few | TRBV6-4 | - | TRBJ1-5
CASTWTSGTDTQYF | TGTGCCAGCACCTGGACTAGCGGCACAGATACGCAGTATTTT | once | TRBV28 | TRBD2 | TRBJ2-3
CASSSQGVRGNTIYF | TGTGCCAGCAGTTCACAGGGGGTTCGGGGAAACACCATATATTTT | - | TRBV27 | TRBD1 | TRBJ1-3
CAISAPTGPYNEQFF | TGTGCCATCAGTGCCCCCACAGGACCGTACAATGAGCAGTTCTTC | - | TRBV10-3 | - | TRBJ2-1
CASSLGRPTYEQYF | TGTGCCAGCAGCTTAGGACGGCCTACGTACGAGCAGTACTTC | - | TRBV11-2 | - | TRBJ2-7